One sample yielded the 6 T cell receptor beta chains listed below, sequenced in a study of T cells in Graves' hyperthyroidism and ophthalmopathy. TCR beta CDR3 regions were amplified from RNA transcripts. A first-round RT-PCR of the TCR CDR3 used the HTBI primer set. TCRdb recomputed calls from the multiplex PCR reads with MiXCR, one row per CDR3 protein. The table includes 550,000 to 700,000 distinct CDR3 sequences, roughly 46% detected once. Material: peripheral blood or thyroid tissue (not recorded which). These receptors all come from an adult woman with Graves' disease, either hyperthyroidism or ophthalmopathy (not recorded which).

At least ten counts were recorded for this clonotype. The rearrangement links TRBV7-2 to TRBJ1-5; D not resolved. Between the trimmed V and J ends, which lost 3 bases and 4 bases, there was a span of 13 bases. The V gene's germline CDR1 is SGHTA and CDR2 FQGNSA. This CDR3 spans 15 amino acids. For the CDR3, the DNA is TGTGCCAGCAGCTTTGGTCACAACCTGAATCAGCCCCAGCATTTT. Residues: CASSFGHNLNQPQHF.

The J gene is TRBJ2-5, the V gene TRBV20-1, with 7 bases fitting TRBD1. Germline V CDR1 and CDR2: DFQATT, SNEGSKA (reference sequence). The CDR3 contains 14 residues. Unmatched junction bases numbered 8, after V lost 6 bases and J lost 1 base. The CDR3, as DNA: TGCAGTGCGAGACAGGGTCGGGGCCAAGAGACCCAGTACTTC. It encodes CSARQGRGQETQYF.

This clonotype was observed many times. The chain is built from TRBV4-2 and TRBJ1-4, with D perhaps matching TRBD1 (5 bases). The CDR3 is 17 residues long. Germline assignment: CDR1 LGHNA and CDR2 YNFKEQ. V lost 0 bases and J 7 bases, leaving 18 bases between the germline ends. The CDR3 protein is CASSQDPPGFGGEKLFF. The CDR3 bases are TGTGCCAGCAGCCAAGATCCTCCAGGGTTCGGAGGTGAAAAACTGTTTTTT.

As to this clonotype: A read error may explain this, as a much larger clone is one base away. V gene TRBV12-3 or TRBV12-4 combines with J gene TRBJ2-2, with no clear D. This CDR3 is built from 9 residues. DNA for the CDR3: TGTGCCAGCACCAGGGAGCTGTTTTTT. Protein: CASTRELFF.

This chain joins TRBV12-3 or TRBV12-4 and TRBJ2-5, with D possibly being TRBD2 (5 bases). Trimming removed 6 bases from V and 4 bases from J, with 15 bases in between. The CDR3 sequence is 14 residues long. CDR3 DNA: TGTGCCAGCAGCCGGGGTCGGGGTCCAGAGACCCAGTACTTC. Protein: CASSRGRGPETQYF.

The rearrangement joins TRBV20-1 to TRBJ1-3; D remains unclear. V lost 7 bases to trimming and J lost 0 bases, with 13 bases between them. The CDR3 is made up of 14 amino acids. The germline V gene has CDR1 DFQATT and CDR2 SNEGSKA (reference sequence). Here the CDR3 reads CSVLNGDSGNTIYF. The CDR3 DNA reads TGCAGTGTACTCAACGGGGACTCTGGAAACACCATATATTTT.